The 25 T cell receptor beta chains reported below all come from one sample, sequenced in a study of cytomegalovirus exposure and HLA in healthy donors. The PCR was carried out with 60 Vbeta primers and 13 Jbeta primers. TCRdb's table, derived via immunoSEQ multiplex PCR, lists solely in-frame clones and lacks some. The sample records 150,000 to 200,000 clones, about three quarters being singletons. The material sequenced was PBMCs. These TCRs come from a woman aged 35 to 49 in good health and CMV-seronegative.

The chain recombines TRBV2 with TRBJ1-2, with D tentatively TRBD1 (5 bases). CDR1 and CDR2 from the germline V gene are SNHLY and FYNNEI. Trimming cost V 6 bases and J 1 base, with 12 bases left between them. This CDR3 has 14 residues. This CDR3 is CASSRQTRNYGYTF. CDR3 nucleotides: TGTGCCAGCAGCCGACAGACCCGTAACTATGGCTACACCTTC.

The chain combines TRBV5-6 with TRBJ1-4; no definite D call. Looked up from germline, CDR1 is SGHDT and CDR2 is YYEEEE. V lost 5 bases to trimming and J lost 8 bases, with 7 bases between them. The CDR3 loop spans 11 amino acids. The CDR3 coding sequence is TGTGCCAGCAGTTACAGCGAAAAACTGTTTTTT. It is translated as CASSYSEKLFF. Supplemented by reference TRBV5-6 and TRBJ1-4, the full variable domain reads DAGVTQSPTHLIKTRGQQVTLRCSPKSGHDTVSWYQQALGQGPQFIFQYYEEEERQRGNFPDRFSGHQFPNYSSELNVNALLLGDSALYLCASSYSEKLFFGSGTQLSVL.

The rearrangement links TRBV29-1 to TRBJ2-3, with a possible D match to TRBD1 (6 bases). There are 12 residues in the CDR3. Trimming left V 6 bases short and J 8 bases short, with 15 bases between. CDR1 and CDR2 (germline): SQVTM, ANQGSEA. CDR3 sequence: CSVPHRESTQYF. CDR3 coding DNA: TGCAGCGTACCACACAGGGAATCTACGCAGTATTTT.

The chain carries TRBV18 and TRBJ2-2; D is unresolved. The CDR3 runs to 17 residues. Germline CDR1 KGHSH, CDR2 LQKENI. The ends were cut back, 2 bases at V and 2 bases at J, with 15 bases in the middle. CDR3 region: CASSPIPRRSNTGELFF. The CDR3 nucleotides are TGTGCCAGCTCACCAATACCGAGACGGAGTAACACCGGGGAGCTGTTTTTT.

J is TRBJ1-2 and V is TRBV2; perhaps TRBD1 as D (6 bases). The CDR3 runs 12 residues. V lost 5 bases to trimming and J lost 5 bases, with 9 bases between them. The germline V gene has CDR1 SNHLY and CDR2 FYNNEI. CDR3 amino acids: CASSNGQYGYTF. Here the CDR3 DNA reads TGTGCCAGCAGTAACGGACAGTATGGCTACACCTTC. Full variable domain (missing parts from reference TRBV2 and TRBJ1-2): EPEVTQTPSHQVTQMGQEVILRCVPISNHLYFYWYRQILGQKVEFLVSFYNNEISEKSEIFDDQFSVERPDGSNFTLKIRSTKLEDSAMYFCASSNGQYGYTFGSGTRLTVV.

The chain combines TRBV28 with TRBJ2-1; D is possibly TRBD1 (5 bases). There are 17 residues in the CDR3. The germline V and J ends were trimmed by 2 bases and 0 bases, with 14 bases remaining between them. Germline CDR1 and CDR2: MDHEN and SYDVKM. The CDR3 is CASSLGRKRGSYNEQFF. DNA for the CDR3: TGTGCCAGCAGTTTAGGGCGCAAAAGGGGCTCCTACAATGAGCAGTTCTTC.

The genes are TRBV28 and TRBJ2-1, with 9 bases that match TRBD2. The V gene's germline CDR1 is MDHEN and CDR2 SYDVKM. This CDR3 has 14 amino acids. V was pared by 6 bases and J by 6 bases, with 6 bases of the junction left unmatched. CDR3: CASRLSGSINEQFF. DNA for the CDR3: TGTGCCAGCAGGCTTAGCGGGAGTATCAATGAGCAGTTCTTC.

The CDR3 reads CASSQDGRGSYEQYF. In nucleotides, the CDR3 is TGCGCCAGCAGCCAAGACGGGAGGGGGTCCTACGAGCAGTACTTC. The rearrangement links TRBV4-3 to TRBJ2-7; 8 positions match TRBD2. Germline V gene lookup returns CDR1 LGHNA and CDR2 YSLEER. V lost 0 bases to trimming and J lost 1 base; unmatched junction nucleotides: 2. The CDR3 is 15 amino acids.

This clone showed up just once. V is TRBV27 and J is TRBJ1-2; weak D call: TRBD1 (6 bases). V gave up 2 bases and J gave up 2 bases, with 15 bases separating them. From germline, CDR1 is MNHEY and CDR2 SMNVEV (reference sequence). The CDR3 runs to 16 residues. The DNA of the CDR3 is TGTGCCAGCAGTTTAAGTCCCCGACAGGAGAACTATGGCTACACCTTC. Protein: CASSLSPRQENYGYTF.

The CDR3 protein is CASSSPGTSGEQYF. The CDR3 DNA is TGTGCCAGCAGCAGTCCCGGGACATCGGGGGAGCAGTACTTC. V and J are TRBV5-4 and TRBJ2-7; tentative D call: TRBD1 (6 bases). Germline V CDR1 and CDR2: SGHNT, YYREEE (reference sequence). The CDR3 length is 14 residues. V was pared by 4 bases and J by 7 bases, with 18 bases between.

This clone was counted between two and nine times. The chain has TRBV4-3 and TRBJ1-3; D may be TRBD1 (6 bases). This CDR3 has 15 residues. Trimming took off 3 bases at V and 0 bases at J, with 9 bases between the two ends. Germline CDR1 reads LGHNA; CDR2 reads YSLEER. CDR3 coding DNA: TGCGCCAGCAGCCAGGGGGCGATCTCTGGAAACACCATATATTTT. This gives the protein CASSQGAISGNTIYF.

The V and J genes are TRBV6-5 and TRBJ2-3; D is possibly TRBD2 (5 bases). V was pared by 0 bases and J by 2 bases, with 9 bases between. Germline CDR1 is MNHEY and CDR2 is SVGAGI. This CDR3 has 15 residues. CDR3 bases: TGTGCCAGCAGTTACTCAGCGGCCTCCACAGATACGCAGTATTTT. This encodes CASSYSAASTDTQYF.

The V call is TRBV27, the J call TRBJ2-1; 10 nucleotides agree with TRBD1. The CDR3 sequence is 16 residues long. Trimming cost V 5 bases and J 9 bases; bases outside gene matches: 13. Germline CDR1 is MNHEY and CDR2 is SMNVEV (reference sequence). The DNA for the CDR3 is TGTGCCAGCAGTAGAGACAGGGGGCCCGGATCGGTTGAGCAGTTCTTC. Amino acids: CASSRDRGPGSVEQFF.

The sample holds one count of this clone. This chain uses TRBV2 with TRBJ1-1; maybe TRBD1 (6 bases). There are 13 residues in the CDR3. The V end was cut by 8 bases, the J end by 3 bases, with 13 bases between. The germline gives CDR1 SNHLY, CDR2 FYNNEI. CDR3 nucleotides: TGTGCCAGCTCTTTACAGGGTTACACTGAAGCTTTCTTT. Translated: CASSLQGYTEAFF.

The chain recombines TRBV7-2 with TRBJ2-3; D might be TRBD2 (6 bases). This CDR3 has 15 amino acids. Germline V gene data show CDR1 as SGHTA and CDR2 as FQGNSA. V was trimmed by 1 base and J by 2 bases, leaving 10 bases between them. The CDR3 sequence is CASSLDRGSTDTQYF. The CDR3 coding sequence is TGTGCCAGCAGCTTAGATCGGGGGTCCACAGATACGCAGTATTTT.

J is TRBJ1-1 and V is TRBV29-1; no reliable D call. V lost 7 bases and J lost 0, with 3 bases in between. Germline loops: CDR1 SQVTM, CDR2 ANQGSEA. The CDR3 totals 10 residues. The CDR3 nucleotides are TGCAGCGCTATGAACACTGAAGCTTTCTTT. This translates into CSAMNTEAFF.

Regarding this clone: The conserved phenylalanine or tryptophan normally closing the CDR3 is absent here, so this likely arose from a read error. It is unclear where the CDR3 begins or ends on the DNA, so no DNA is shown, and the CDR3 is as TCRdb lists it. The chain is built from TRBV2 and TRBJ2-7; TRBD2 is taken as the D call from the table, unchecked against the DNA. Inclusive of both ends, the CDR3 amounts to 13 amino acids. Germline V lookup: CDR1 SNHLY, CDR2 FYNNEI. CDR3 amino acids: CASSEIVGLALSG.

The chain is built from TRBV5-1 and TRBJ1-4, with TRBD1 matching 7 bases. CDR3 length: 13 residues. CDR1 is SGHRS, CDR2 YFSETQ, per germline. With 3 bases clipped from V and 4 bases from J, the junction kept 0 bases outside the gene matches. In DNA form, the CDR3 reads TGCGCCAGCAGCTGGGACAGTAATGAAAAACTGTTTTTT. Translating it yields CASSWDSNEKLFF.

V gene TRBV4-1 combines with J gene TRBJ2-3; TRBD1 might be the D (6 bases). The ends were cut back, 4 bases at V and 0 bases at J, with 11 bases in the middle. In germline, CDR1 is MGHRA, CDR2 YSYEKL. This CDR3 is built from 15 residues. The CDR3 nucleotides read TGCGCCAGCAGCCCGGACAGCCCTAGCACAGATACGCAGTATTTT. The encoded protein is CASSPDSPSTDTQYF.

The rearrangement joins TRBV29-1 to TRBJ2-6, with 9 bases identical to TRBD1. The CDR3 extends over 13 amino acids. The germline V gene has CDR1 SQVTM and CDR2 ANQGSEA. After removal of 7 bases from V and 2 bases from J, the junction contained 0 bases not matched to a gene. CDR3 coding DNA: TGCAGCGGACAGGGGGCTGGGGCCAACGTCCTGACTTTC. It codes for CSGQGAGANVLTF.

This chain joins TRBV5-8 and TRBJ2-3; D is unclear. Germline values: CDR1 SGHTS, CDR2 YDEGEE. The CDR3 contains 14 residues. Trimming left V 6 bases short and J 1 base short, with 12 bases between. The CDR3 DNA reads as TGTGCCAGCACCTTTCACGAGGGCACAGATACGCAGTATTTT. This sequence encodes CASTFHEGTDTQYF.

The chain is built from TRBV21-1 and TRBJ1-5; whether TRBD1, the table's D call, matches the DNA was not checked. TRBV21-1 is flagged as a pseudogene. The length of the CDR3 is 16 residues. In DNA form, the CDR3 reads TGTGCCAGCAGCACGGGACAGGGGGGTTGCAATCAGCCCCAGCATTTT. This gives the protein CASSTGQGGCNQPQHF.

This chain connects TRBV4-3 to TRBJ2-3; TRBD2 aligns across 10 bases. The CDR3 contains 17 residues. Germline V gives CDR1 LGHNA, CDR2 YSLEER. Trimming at V came to 0 bases and at J to 5 bases, leaving 8 bases not matched to a gene. The CDR3, as DNA: TGCGCCAGCAGCCAAGATAGGTCACTAGCGGGACGAGATACGCAGTATTTT. Residues: CASSQDRSLAGRDTQYF.

The rearrangement uses TRBV6-5 and TRBJ1-5, with D perhaps TRBD1 (5 bases). CDR1 is MNHEY and CDR2 is SVGAGI in the germline V gene. The CDR3 has 12 residues. Trimming removed 6 bases at V and 5 bases at J, with 8 bases between. As DNA, the CDR3 is TGTGCCAGCAGGACAGCTGATCAGCCCCAGCATTTT. Translation: CASRTADQPQHF.

This chain links TRBV4-3 with TRBJ2-3; 7 nucleotides match TRBD2. V lost 1 base, J lost 0 bases, and 4 bases stayed unmatched. The V gene's germline CDR1 is LGHNA and CDR2 YSLEER. The CDR3 consists of 16 residues. In DNA form, the CDR3 reads TGCGCCAGCAGCCAAGGAGCGGGATCTAGCACAGATACGCAGTATTTT. Encoded protein: CASSQGAGSSTDTQYF.